One sample yielded the 6 T cell receptor beta chains listed below, sequenced in a study of Ad26.COV2.S vaccination and SARS-CoV-2 variants. Assay used: immunoSEQ multiplex PCR; TCRdb lists only in-frame clones, some missing. The sample carries some 480,000 clones, approximately 90% recorded once. Treatment described: about 20 received Ad26.COV2.S at low or high dose, single or two shots; about 5 received placebo; per-sample allocation not given. Following the first vaccine or placebo injection, samples were taken on day 63. Sequencing was performed on peripheral blood, taken in a trial of Ad26.COV2.S vaccine versus placebo. The receptors were sampled from a person aged 18-65 years who received the Ad26.COV2.S COVID-19 vaccine or a placebo.

This chain connects TRBV28 to TRBJ1-5; 7 bases are shared with TRBD1. The CDR3 consists of 14 residues. Germline V gene data show CDR1 as MDHEN and CDR2 as SYDVKM. J gave up 11 bases and V 3 bases, and 10 bases lay outside the gene matches. For the CDR3, the DNA is TGTGCCAGCAGTTTGGGGACAGAGGGGGGGTCCCAGCATTTT. Amino acid sequence: CASSLGTEGGSQHF.

The chain employs TRBV14 and TRBJ2-5, with no clear D. The CDR3 runs to 15 residues. The ends were cut back, 0 bases at V and 4 bases at J, with 12 bases in the middle. CDR1 is SGHDN, CDR2 FVKESK, per germline. The DNA for the CDR3 is TGTGCCAGCAGCCAAGATTTAGGCAGACTAGAGACCCAGTACTTC. It encodes CASSQDLGRLETQYF.

The chain links TRBV7-8 to TRBJ2-7, with 10 nucleotides matching TRBD2. The CDR3 has 13 residues. Germline V gene data show CDR1 as SGHVS and CDR2 as FQNEAQ. V gave up 10 bases and J gave up 4 bases; unmatched junction bases: 7. CDR3 in amino acids: CATGTSVLYEQYF. The CDR3 coding sequence is TGTGCCACCGGGACTAGCGTCTTATACGAGCAGTACTTC.

This clone showed up just a few times. This chain connects TRBV4-1 to TRBJ1-6; the match to TRBD1 covers 7 bases. In germline, CDR1 is MGHRA, CDR2 YSYEKL. The CDR3 is 16 amino acids. J was trimmed by 7 bases and V by 4 bases; bases with no gene match: 10. CDR3 amino acids: CASSLAQGVMNSPLHF. CDR3 sequence (DNA): TGCGCCAGCAGCCTAGCCCAGGGGGTGATGAATTCACCCCTCCACTTT.

The V and J genes are TRBV29-1 and TRBJ2-5; D is undetermined. The CDR3 loop spans 11 amino acids. V lost 5 bases to trimming and J lost 7 bases, with 11 bases between them. From germline, CDR1 is SQVTM and CDR2 ANQGSEA. The CDR3: CSVTGLGTQYF. DNA for the CDR3: TGCAGCGTTACGGGCTTGGGGACCCAGTACTTC.

V gene TRBV5-4 combines with J gene TRBJ2-1; tentatively, D is TRBD2 (5 bases). The V gene lost 3 bases and the J gene lost 6 bases, with 10 bases spanning the gap. This CDR3 has 13 amino acids. The V gene's germline CDR1 is SGHNT and CDR2 YYREEE (reference sequence). Written as DNA, the CDR3 is TGTGCCAGCAGCTCAACTAGAACCAATGAGCAGTTCTTC. This translates into CASSSTRTNEQFF.